Listed below are T cell receptor beta chains from one sample, sequenced in a study of T cells in Graves' hyperthyroidism and ophthalmopathy. TCRdb fed the multiplex PCR reads into MiXCR, producing one record per CDR3 protein. The sample shows more than 500,000 distinct CDR3 sequences, about 16% of them seen only once. The sequenced sample was blood. These receptors were obtained from a woman aged 25 to 45 with Graves' ophthalmopathy. CDR3s include the opening cysteine and the closing phenylalanine or tryptophan. Each record gives: V gene, clone size, D gene, J gene, CDR3 DNA, CDR3 protein. D genes are given only for firm matches. Clone size, where shown, is once, few, many, or a class for clones that have expanded.

TRBV9	.	.	TRBJ1-6	TGTGCCAGCAGCGTCTCAGGGGAACCTCAGCATAATTCACCCCTCCACTTT	CASSVSGEPQHNSPLHF
TRBV6-1	many	.	TRBJ1-1	TGTGCCAGCAGCCGCCCTAACACTGAAGCTTTCTTT	CASSRPNTEAFF
TRBV5-1	many	.	TRBJ2-5	TGCGCCAGCAGCGAAGCGGACCAAGAGACCCAGTACTTC	CASSEADQETQYF
TRBV27	.	.	TRBJ2-5	TGTGCCAGCAGCATCAACCCCGGACAGCAAGAGACCCAGTACTTC	CASSINPGQQETQYF
TRBV5-1	few	TRBD2	TRBJ2-3	TGCGCCAGCAGCTCTAGCGGGGGGACCACAGATACGCAGTATTTT	CASSSSGGTTDTQYF
TRBV12-3/TRBV12-4	few	.	TRBJ2-7	TGTGCCAGCAGTTTGGGGGTCCAGCGCTCCTACGAGCAGTACTTC	CASSLGVQRSYEQYF
TRBV7-3	many	.	TRBJ1-1	TGTGCCAGCAGCTTAATCGGAGGGATGCGTACTGAAGCTTTCTTT	CASSLIGGMRTEAFF
TRBV6-2/TRBV6-3	.	TRBD2	TRBJ2-7	TGTGCCAGCGCCGGGACTAGCGGGGGATTCTACGAGCAGTACTTC	CASAGTSGGFYEQYF
TRBV11-1	.	.	TRBJ1-1	TGTGCCAGCAGCCTAGACGGACAGAAGAACACTGAAGCTTTCTTT	CASSLDGQKNTEAFF
TRBV28	.	.	TRBJ1-5	TGTGCCAGCAGTTTAGGGACGGCGGGGGGAGGTCAGCCCCAGCATTTT	CASSLGTAGGGQPQHF
TRBV28	many	.	TRBJ2-1	TGTGCCAGCAGTCTCCAGGCAAACAATGAGCAGTTCTTC	CASSLQANNEQFF
TRBV5-5	many	TRBD2	TRBJ2-7	TGTGCCAGCAGCTTCGGGACTAGCGGCTTAGAGCAGTACTTC	CASSFGTSGLEQYF
TRBV7-3	many	.	TRBJ2-3	TGTGCCAGCAGCTTAACGAGGGGGAGCACAGATACGCAGTATTTT	CASSLTRGSTDTQYF
TRBV3-1	few	.	TRBJ1-2	TGTGCCAGCAGCCCCGTTTTGGGGGGCGGCTACACCTTC	CASSPVLGGGYTF